These 14 T cell receptor beta chains came from one sample sequenced in a study of T-cell memory formation after mild COVID-19. TCRdb analysed the 5' RACE reads with MiXCR anew, one entry per CDR3 protein. The top ten clones hold roughly 8.1% of a sample with fewer than 600,000 distinct CDR3 sequences, about a fifth of them seen once. The sample comprised PBMCs or a T cell subset sorted from them (not recorded which). Source of these receptors: an adult woman who had mild COVID-19 (a few samples of this study predate the infection). Cell type and time point are not known.

This clonotype was detected a few times. The gene calls are TRBV5-1 and TRBJ1-1, with 9 bases aligning to TRBD1. V shed 2 bases, J shed 5 bases, and the junction held 7 bases outside the gene matches. Germline V gives CDR1 SGHRS, CDR2 YFSETQ. CDR3 size: 15 residues. The DNA of the CDR3 is TGCGCCAGCAGCTTCGCGGGGACAGGGCGGACTGAAGCTTTCTTT. It specifies CASSFAGTGRTEAFF.

This sequence joins TRBV15 and TRBJ2-5; weak D call: TRBD2 (5 bases). Trimming took off 7 bases at V and 1 base at J, with 10 bases between the two ends. CDR3 length: 13 residues. In germline, CDR1 is LNHNV, CDR2 YYDKDF (reference sequence). In DNA, the CDR3 is TGTGCCACCACGCGCAGCGGCCAAGAGACCCAGTACTTC. It is translated as CATTRSGQETQYF.

The chain joins TRBV29-1 to TRBJ2-1, with D tentatively TRBD2 (7 bases). This CDR3 comprises 12 residues. Germline V lookup: CDR1 SQVTM, CDR2 ANQGSEA. V was clipped by 5 bases and J by 5 bases, with 10 bases between them. Written as DNA, the CDR3 is TGCAGCGTTTGGGGGGGCCACAATGAGCAGTTCTTC. Its translation is CSVWGGHNEQFF.

This clonotype was seen a handful of times. V is TRBV4-3 and J is TRBJ2-2; a weak D match, TRBD2 (7 bases). The CDR3 consists of 15 residues. Looked up from germline, CDR1 is LGHNA and CDR2 is YSLEER. Trimming removed 5 bases from V and 3 bases from J, with 13 bases in between. The CDR3 is CASSETGGHTGELFF. The CDR3 DNA sequence: TGCGCCAGCAGCGAAACCGGGGGGCACACCGGGGAGCTGTTTTTT.

This clonotype has at least ten counts. The chain joins TRBV5-6 to TRBJ2-3, with D uncertain. Germline loops: CDR1 SGHDT, CDR2 YYEEEE. The CDR3 contains 15 residues. V dropped 2 bases and J dropped 1 base, with 11 bases sitting between them. The CDR3 bases are TGTGCCAGCAGCTTATCCCCCCAGCGCACAGATACGCAGTATTTT. Translating it yields CASSLSPQRTDTQYF.

This clonotype was observed a few times. The chain employs TRBV7-8 and TRBJ2-3; D gene ambiguous. The CDR3 length is 14 residues. In germline, CDR1 is SGHVS, CDR2 FQNEAQ. The V end lost 2 bases, the J end lost 0 bases, and 6 bases lay between the germline ends. For the CDR3, the DNA is TGTGCCAGCAGCTTACCCCACAGCACAGATACGCAGTATTTT. This gives the protein CASSLPHSTDTQYF.

This clonotype was counted only a few times. The rearrangement links TRBV28 to TRBJ2-5; 7 nucleotides align to TRBD2. Trimming cost V 3 bases and J 4 bases; bases outside gene matches: 5. The CDR3 runs to 14 residues. The germline gives CDR1 MDHEN, CDR2 SYDVKM. CDR3 bases: TGTGCCAGCAGTTTCCCGGGAGGTTCAGAGACCCAGTACTTC. It is translated as CASSFPGGSETQYF.

This clonotype appeared a few times. V and J are TRBV11-2 and TRBJ1-2, with TRBD1 matching 11 bases. This CDR3 region has 16 residues. The germline CDR1 and CDR2 sequences are SGHAT and FQNNGV. V was clipped by 5 bases and J by 7 bases; unmatched bases: 12. In nucleotides, the CDR3 is TGTGCCAGCAGCCCCGTCCCGGACAGGGGGCCAGCTGGCTACACCTTC. Translating it yields CASSPVPDRGPAGYTF. The full variable domain, completed using reference TRBV11-2 and TRBJ1-2, is EAGVAQSPRYKIIEKRQSVAFWCNPISGHATLYWYQQILGQGPKLLIQFQNNGVVDDSQLPKDRFSAERLKGVDSTLKIQPAKLEDSAVYLCASSPVPDRGPAGYTFGSGTRLTVV.

This clonotype was picked up a small number of times. The chain employs TRBV2 and TRBJ1-4; TRBD1 matches 9 bases. Germline V gene sequence: CDR1 SNHLY, CDR2 FYNNEI. This CDR3 comprises 14 residues. The junction had 5 bases not matched to a gene; V was cut back by 3 bases and J by 9 bases. DNA for the CDR3: TGTGCCAGCAGTGATCAAGGACAGGGGAAAAAACTGTTTTTT. This sequence encodes CASSDQGQGKKLFF.

This clonotype was detected a few times. The rearrangement joins TRBV7-2 to TRBJ2-4; 15 bases fit TRBD2. The CDR3 loop spans 19 amino acids. The V gene's germline CDR1 is SGHTA and CDR2 FQGNSA. V was clipped by 3 bases and J by 6 bases; unmatched bases: 12. The CDR3 protein is CASSLSPGLAGGWGNIQYF. As DNA, the CDR3 is TGTGCCAGCAGCTTGTCCCCGGGACTAGCGGGAGGTTGGGGAAACATTCAGTACTTC. Looking up the rest from reference TRBV7-2 and TRBJ2-4 gives the full variable domain: GAGVSQSPSNKVTEKGKDVELRCDPISGHTALYWYRQSLGQGLEFLIYFQGNSAPDKSGLPSDRFSAERTGGSVSTLTIQRTQQEDSAVYLCASSLSPGLAGGWGNIQYFGAGTRLSVL.

The V and J genes are TRBV2 and TRBJ2-1, with D possibly TRBD2 on 6 matching bases. With 7 bases removed from V and 6 bases from J, the gap between germline ends came to 7 bases. Germline assignment: CDR1 SNHLY and CDR2 FYNNEI. The CDR3 loop spans 11 amino acids. The CDR3, as DNA: TGTGCCAGCATGGGGGGCAATGAGCAGTTCTTC. Translated, it gives CASMGGNEQFF.

This clonotype was seen a few times. This chain links TRBV5-1 with TRBJ2-7; D is unresolved. Between the trimmed V and J ends, which lost 6 bases and 0 bases, there was a span of 10 bases. Germline lookup yields CDR1 SGHRS and CDR2 YFSETQ. The CDR3 extends over 13 amino acids. DNA of the CDR3: TGCGCCAGCAAAAATGACCTCTCCTACGAGCAGTACTTC. This gives the protein CASKNDLSYEQYF.

This clonotype has just a few counts. The chain couples TRBV12-3 or TRBV12-4 to TRBJ1-1; TRBD1 matches 10 bases. Unmatched junction bases numbered 7, after V lost 1 base and J lost 5 bases. The CDR3 totals 16 residues. In nucleotides, the CDR3 is TGTGCCAGCAGTTTAGATTTTCGGGGACAGGGGACTGAAGCTTTCTTT. This gives the protein CASSLDFRGQGTEAFF.

Many counts were recorded for this clonotype. The chain links TRBV20-1 to TRBJ2-4; no clear D gene. The germline V gene encodes CDR1 DFQATT and CDR2 SNEGSKA (reference sequence). The CDR3 runs 12 residues. The germline V and J ends were trimmed by 1 base and 7 bases, with 8 bases remaining between them. CDR3: CSARASNNIQYF. The CDR3 nucleotides read TGCAGTGCTAGAGCCAGCAATAACATTCAGTACTTC.